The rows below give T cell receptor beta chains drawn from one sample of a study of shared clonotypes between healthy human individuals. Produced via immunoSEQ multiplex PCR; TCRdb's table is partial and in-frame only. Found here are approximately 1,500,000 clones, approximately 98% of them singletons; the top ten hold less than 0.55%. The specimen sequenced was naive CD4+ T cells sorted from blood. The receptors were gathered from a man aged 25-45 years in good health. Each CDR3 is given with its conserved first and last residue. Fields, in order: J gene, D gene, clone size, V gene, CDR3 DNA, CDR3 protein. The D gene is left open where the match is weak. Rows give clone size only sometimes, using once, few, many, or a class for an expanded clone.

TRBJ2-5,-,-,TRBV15,TGTGCCACCAGCAGAGATGAGGCGACCCAGTACTTC,CATSRDEATQYF
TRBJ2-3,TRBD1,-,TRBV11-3,TGTGCCAGCAGCCATCGGACAGGGCTCAGCACAGATACGCAGTATTTT,CASSHRTGLSTDTQYF
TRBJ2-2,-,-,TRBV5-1,TGCGCCAGCAGCCTAGGTGCAGGAGTGTCTACCGGGGAGCTGTTTTTT,CASSLGAGVSTGELFF
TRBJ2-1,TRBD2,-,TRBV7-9,TGTGCCAGCAGCCCCATCGGGACTAGCGGGAGGAGGAACAATGAGCAGTTCTTC,CASSPIGTSGRRNNEQFF
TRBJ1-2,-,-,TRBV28,TGTGCCAGCAGTCCGGCCTATGGCTACACCTTC,CASSPAYGYTF
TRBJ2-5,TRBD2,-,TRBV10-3,TGTGCCATCAGCATAGCGGGAGGGGGAGGGGACATTGCGAAGACCCAGTACTTC,CAISIAGGGGDIAKTQYF
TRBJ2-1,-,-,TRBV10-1,TGCGCCAGCAGTCCTACAGGGAAAGGGAGCAATGAGCAGTTCTTC,CASSPTGKGSNEQFF
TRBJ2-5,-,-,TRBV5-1,TGCGCCAGCAGCGCTGGCCTACTAGTCGAGGAGACCCAGTACTTC,CASSAGLLVEETQYF
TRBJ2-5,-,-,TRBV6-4,TGTGCCAGCAGTGCCCACCCGGGACACCGTATTCAAGAGACCCAGTACTTC,CASSAHPGHRIQETQYF
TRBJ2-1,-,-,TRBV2,TGTGCCAGCACCTTGGTGAGTTACAATGAGCAGTTCTTC,CASTLVSYNEQFF
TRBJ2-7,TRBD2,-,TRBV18,TGTGCCAGCTCATGGACTAGCGGGAGACTCTCTGAGCAGTACTTC,CASSWTSGRLSEQYF
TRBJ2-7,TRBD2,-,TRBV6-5,TGTGCCAGCAAGCCTAGCGGGAGCTACGAGCAGTACTTC,CASKPSGSYEQYF
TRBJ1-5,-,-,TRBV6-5,TGTGCCAGCAGTCTCCGGCGGGACGTTCTTCAGCCCCAGCATTTT,CASSLRRDVLQPQHF
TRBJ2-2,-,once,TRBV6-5,TGTGCCAGCAGTCGCGGACGCACCAACACCGGGGAGCTGTTTTTT,CASSRGRTNTGELFF
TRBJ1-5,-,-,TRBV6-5,TGTGCCAGCAGGGACAGCCCCTATAGCAATCAGCCCCAGCATTTT,CASRDSPYSNQPQHF
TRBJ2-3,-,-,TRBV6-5,TGTGCCAGCCTCCAAGCCCCAGATACGCAGTATTTT,CASLQAPDTQYF
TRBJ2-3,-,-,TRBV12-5,TGTGCTAGTGGTTTTTCCGGGACTGATACGCAGTATTTT,CASGFSGTDTQYF
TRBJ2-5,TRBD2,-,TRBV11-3,TGTGCCAGCAGCTTAAGTGGGGGTAGCGGGAAAGAGACCCAGTACTTC,CASSLSGGSGKETQYF